These T cell receptor beta chains were read from a single sample in a study of PD-1 blockade in classical Hodgkin lymphoma. TCRdb's table, derived via immunoSEQ multiplex PCR, lists solely in-frame clones and lacks some. The table records some 60,000 clones, over 85% of them present only once. The material was peripheral blood mononuclear cells (PBMCs), obtained at baseline. The receptors were sampled from a human donor with classical Hodgkin lymphoma. CDR3s leave out the opening cysteine and the closing phenylalanine or tryptophan. Rows may omit the clone size; those that give it use once, few, many or a size class.

V: TRBV5-1; J: TRBJ2-5; size: -; CDR3: ASSLGPAREQY
V: TRBV4-1; J: TRBJ1-4; size: -; CDR3: ASSQGEPGTTNEKLF
V: TRBV9; J: TRBJ2-5; size: -; CDR3: ASSVGVYRREREETQY
V: TRBV27; J: TRBJ2-1; size: -; CDR3: ASTPGSPHNEQF
V: TRBV7-2; J: TRBJ1-6; size: -; CDR3: ASSSDRGGNSPLH
V: TRBV7-3; J: TRBJ2-1; size: -; CDR3: ASSWGGASREQF
V: TRBV10-3; J: TRBJ1-1; size: -; CDR3: AISEHPGTGVTEAF
V: TRBV27; J: TRBJ2-7; size: -; CDR3: ASSKGTGSSYEQY
V: TRBV7-2; J: TRBJ1-3; size: few; CDR3: ASSLGSGTGNTIY
V: TRBV10-3; J: TRBJ2-7; size: -; CDR3: AISESGITYEQY
V: TRBV16; J: TRBJ2-7; size: -; CDR3: ASSLNKLPYEQY
V: TRBV28; J: TRBJ1-4; size: -; CDR3: AIGQGNEKLF
V: TRBV7-2; J: TRBJ2-1; size: -; CDR3: ASSLARSSYNEQF
V: TRBV27; J: TRBJ2-1; size: -; CDR3: ASKTLNYNEQF
V: TRBV7-6; J: TRBJ2-3; size: -; CDR3: ASSLLRGVFADTQY
V: TRBV7-9; J: TRBJ2-2; size: -; CDR3: ASSSLYPRGGNTGELF
V: TRBV2; J: TRBJ1-1; size: -; CDR3: ASSVLANTEAF
V: TRBV28; J: TRBJ2-1; size: -; CDR3: ASSFYHLGPENEQF
V: TRBV18; J: TRBJ2-2; size: -; CDR3: ASSPRSSGSTGELF
V: TRBV2; J: TRBJ2-1; size: -; CDR3: ASASPGQGHNEQF
V: TRBV27; J: TRBJ2-7; size: once; CDR3: ASSPTGTGIYEQY
V: TRBV5-4; J: TRBJ2-7; size: -; CDR3: ASSRGGYEQY
V: TRBV4-1; J: TRBJ2-1; size: -; CDR3: ASSRLGGYNEQF
V: TRBV27; J: TRBJ2-1; size: -; CDR3: ASSYLAGSYNEQF
V: TRBV27; J: TRBJ1-3; size: -; CDR3: ASSPAGRRNTIY
V: TRBV28; J: TRBJ1-1; size: -; CDR3: ASSLWDSLGPDTEAF
V: TRBV27; J: TRBJ2-1; size: few; CDR3: ASSPGTSGGYNEQF
V: TRBV27; J: TRBJ2-3; size: -; CDR3: ASSVWVNTDTQY
V: TRBV9; J: TRBJ2-1; size: -; CDR3: ASSVASNEQF
V: TRBV28; J: TRBJ1-1; size: -; CDR3: ASRPDRGPTEAF
V: TRBV5-1; J: TRBJ1-4; size: -; CDR3: ASSLGGRGPTNEKLF
V: TRBV7-9; J: TRBJ1-2; size: -; CDR3: ASSFGQGGYT
V: TRBV7-9; J: TRBJ1-5; size: once; CDR3: ASSPGSNQPQH
V: TRBV6-5; J: TRBJ2-1; size: -; CDR3: ASRRLGALGEQF
V: TRBV4-1; J: TRBJ2-5; size: -; CDR3: ASSLSGETQY
V: TRBV2; J: TRBJ2-1; size: -; CDR3: ASSAGLRAGDEQF
V: TRBV18; J: TRBJ2-2; size: -; CDR3: ASSRQGTELF
V: TRBV28; J: TRBJ2-1; size: -; CDR3: ASSLLAGGYNEQF
V: TRBV6-1; J: TRBJ1-1; size: -; CDR3: ASSEVYTEAF
V: TRBV19; J: TRBJ1-1; size: few; CDR3: ASSRGTGGVAEAF
V: TRBV6-5; J: TRBJ1-4; size: few; CDR3: ASSFSSGQGTEKLF
V: TRBV5-1; J: TRBJ2-5; size: -; CDR3: ASSLVYMQETQY